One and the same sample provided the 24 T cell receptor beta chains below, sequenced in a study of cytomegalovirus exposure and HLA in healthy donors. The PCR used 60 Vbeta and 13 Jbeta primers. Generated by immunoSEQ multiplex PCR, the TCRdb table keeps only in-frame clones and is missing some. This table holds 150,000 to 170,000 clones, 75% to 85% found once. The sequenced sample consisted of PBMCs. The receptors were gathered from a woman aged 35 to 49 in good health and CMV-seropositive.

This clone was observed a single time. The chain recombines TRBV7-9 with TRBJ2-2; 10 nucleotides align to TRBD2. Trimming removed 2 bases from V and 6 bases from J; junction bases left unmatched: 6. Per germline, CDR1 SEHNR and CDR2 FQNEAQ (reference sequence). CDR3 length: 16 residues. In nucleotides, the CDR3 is TGTGCCAGCAGCTTAACTAGCGGGAATAGGGCCGGGGAGCTGTTTTTT. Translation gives CASSLTSGNRAGELFF.

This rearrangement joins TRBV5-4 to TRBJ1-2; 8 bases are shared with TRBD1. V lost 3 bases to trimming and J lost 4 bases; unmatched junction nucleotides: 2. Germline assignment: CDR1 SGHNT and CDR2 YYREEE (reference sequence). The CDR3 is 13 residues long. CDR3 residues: CASSSGQGYGYTF. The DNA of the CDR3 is TGTGCCAGCAGCTCAGGACAGGGCTATGGCTACACCTTC.

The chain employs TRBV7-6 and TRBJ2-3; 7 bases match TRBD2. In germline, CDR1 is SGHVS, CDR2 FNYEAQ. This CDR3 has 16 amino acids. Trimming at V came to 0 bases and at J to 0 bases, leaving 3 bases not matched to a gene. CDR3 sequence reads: CASSLAGGSSTDTQYF. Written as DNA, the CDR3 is TGTGCCAGCAGCTTAGCCGGCGGGAGTAGCACAGATACGCAGTATTTT.

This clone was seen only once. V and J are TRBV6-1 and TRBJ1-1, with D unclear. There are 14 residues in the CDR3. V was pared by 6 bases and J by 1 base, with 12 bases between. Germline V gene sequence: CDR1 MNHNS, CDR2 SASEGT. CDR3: CASSERPGNTEAFF. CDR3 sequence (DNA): TGTGCCAGCAGCGAACGTCCGGGGAACACTGAAGCTTTCTTT.

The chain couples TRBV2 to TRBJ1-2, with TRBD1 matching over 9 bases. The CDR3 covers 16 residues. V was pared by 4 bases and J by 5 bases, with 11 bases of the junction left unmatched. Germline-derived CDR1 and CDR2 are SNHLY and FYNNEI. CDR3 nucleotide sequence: TGTGCCAGCAGTGGGGGGAAAGGACAGGGGATTTATGGCTACACCTTC. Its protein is CASSGGKGQGIYGYTF.

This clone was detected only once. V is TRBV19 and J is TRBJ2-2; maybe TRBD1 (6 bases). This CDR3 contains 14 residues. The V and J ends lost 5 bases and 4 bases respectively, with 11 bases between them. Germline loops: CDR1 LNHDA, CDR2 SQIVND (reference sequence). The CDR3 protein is CASSSGTITGELFF. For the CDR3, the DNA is TGTGCCAGTAGTTCCGGGACAATCACCGGGGAGCTGTTTTTT.

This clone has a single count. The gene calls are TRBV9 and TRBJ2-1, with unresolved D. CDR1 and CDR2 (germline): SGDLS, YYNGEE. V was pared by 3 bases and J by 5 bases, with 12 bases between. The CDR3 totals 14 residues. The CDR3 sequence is CASSALVANNEQFF. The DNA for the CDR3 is TGTGCCAGCAGCGCCTTGGTGGCCAACAATGAGCAGTTCTTC.

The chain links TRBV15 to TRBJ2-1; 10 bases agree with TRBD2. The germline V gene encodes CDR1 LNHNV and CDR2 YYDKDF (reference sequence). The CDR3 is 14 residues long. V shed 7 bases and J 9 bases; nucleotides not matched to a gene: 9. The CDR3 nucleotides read TGTGCCACCAACCGTCTAGCGGGAGATAGTGAGCAGTTCTTC. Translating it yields CATNRLAGDSEQFF.

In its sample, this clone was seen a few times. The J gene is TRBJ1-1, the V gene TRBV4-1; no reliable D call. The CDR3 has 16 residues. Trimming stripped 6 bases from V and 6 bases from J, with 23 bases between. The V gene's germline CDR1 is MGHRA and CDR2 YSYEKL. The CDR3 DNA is TGCGCCAGCAGGGGAGGGTCCTTCGGCCTTTTGTCTGAAGCTTTCTTT. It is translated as CASRGGSFGLLSEAFF.

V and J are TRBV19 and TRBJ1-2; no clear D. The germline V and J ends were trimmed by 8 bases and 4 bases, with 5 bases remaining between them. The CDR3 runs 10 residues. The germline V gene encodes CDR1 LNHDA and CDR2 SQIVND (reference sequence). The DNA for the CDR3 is TGTGCCAGTTCGGGCTATGGCTACACCTTC. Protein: CASSGYGYTF.

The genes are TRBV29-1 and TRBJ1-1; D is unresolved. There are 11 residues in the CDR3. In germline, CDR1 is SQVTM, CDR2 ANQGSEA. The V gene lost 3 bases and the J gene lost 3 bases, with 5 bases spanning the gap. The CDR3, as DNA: TGCAGCGTTGAGGTAGACACTGAAGCTTTCTTT. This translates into CSVEVDTEAFF.

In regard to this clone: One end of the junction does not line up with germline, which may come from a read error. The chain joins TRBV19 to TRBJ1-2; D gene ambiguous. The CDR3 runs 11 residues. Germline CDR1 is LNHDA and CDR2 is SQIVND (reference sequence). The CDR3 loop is CASSTPAAPSF. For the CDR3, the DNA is TGTGCCAGTAGTACCCCGGCGGCCCCATCCTTC. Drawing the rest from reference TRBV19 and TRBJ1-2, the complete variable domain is DGGITQSPKYLFRKEGQNVTLSCEQNLNHDAMYWYRQDPGQGLRLIYYSQIVNDFQKGDIAEGYSVSREKKESFPLTVTSAQKNPTAFYLCASSTPAAPSFGSGTRLTVV.

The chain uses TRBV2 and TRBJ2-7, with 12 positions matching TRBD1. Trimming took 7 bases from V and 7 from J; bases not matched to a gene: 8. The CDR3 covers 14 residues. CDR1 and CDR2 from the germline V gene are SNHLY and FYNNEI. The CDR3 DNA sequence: TGTGCCAGCAAGGGGACAGGGGGCGGAGGAGAGCAGTACTTC. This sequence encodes CASKGTGGGGEQYF.

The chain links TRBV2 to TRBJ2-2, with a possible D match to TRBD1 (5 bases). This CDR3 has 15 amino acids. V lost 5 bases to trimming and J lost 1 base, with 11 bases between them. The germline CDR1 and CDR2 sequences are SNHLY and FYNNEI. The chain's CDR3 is CASSTARGNTGELFF. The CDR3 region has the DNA TGTGCCAGCAGTACCGCTAGGGGGAACACCGGGGAGCTGTTTTTT.

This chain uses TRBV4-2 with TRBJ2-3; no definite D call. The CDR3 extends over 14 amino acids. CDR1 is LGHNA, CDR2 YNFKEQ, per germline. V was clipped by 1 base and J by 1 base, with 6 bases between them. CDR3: CASSQGPGTDTQYF. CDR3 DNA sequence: TGTGCCAGCAGCCAAGGTCCGGGCACAGATACGCAGTATTTT.

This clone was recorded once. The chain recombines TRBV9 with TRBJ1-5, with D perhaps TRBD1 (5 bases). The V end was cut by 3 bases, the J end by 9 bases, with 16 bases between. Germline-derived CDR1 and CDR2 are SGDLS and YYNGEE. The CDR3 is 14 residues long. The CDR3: CASSDGTGDRPQHF. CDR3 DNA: TGTGCCAGCAGCGACGGGACGGGGGATAGGCCCCAGCATTTT. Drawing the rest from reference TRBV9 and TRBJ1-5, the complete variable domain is DSGVTQTPKHLITATGQRVTLRCSPRSGDLSVYWYQQSLDQGLQFLIQYYNGEERAKGNILERFSAQQFPDLHSELNLSSLELGDSALYFCASSDGTGDRPQHFGDGTRLSIL.

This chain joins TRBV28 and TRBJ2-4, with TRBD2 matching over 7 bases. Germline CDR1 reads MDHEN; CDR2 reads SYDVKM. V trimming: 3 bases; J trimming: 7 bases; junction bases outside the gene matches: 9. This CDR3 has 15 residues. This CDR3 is CASSFSRGSVNIQYF. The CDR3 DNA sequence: TGTGCCAGCAGTTTCTCCCGCGGGAGTGTGAACATTCAGTACTTC.

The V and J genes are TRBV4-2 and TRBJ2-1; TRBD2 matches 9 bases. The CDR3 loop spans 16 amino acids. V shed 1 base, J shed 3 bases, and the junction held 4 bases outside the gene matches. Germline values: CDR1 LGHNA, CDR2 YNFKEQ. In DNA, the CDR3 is TGTGCCAGCAGCCAAGTTAGCGGGAGAAACTACAATGAGCAGTTCTTC. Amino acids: CASSQVSGRNYNEQFF.

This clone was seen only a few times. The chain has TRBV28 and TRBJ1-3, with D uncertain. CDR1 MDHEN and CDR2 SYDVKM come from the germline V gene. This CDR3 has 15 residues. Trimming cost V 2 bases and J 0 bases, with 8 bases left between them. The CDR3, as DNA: TGTGCCAGCAGTTTAGAACAGAACTCTGGAAACACCATATATTTT. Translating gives CASSLEQNSGNTIYF. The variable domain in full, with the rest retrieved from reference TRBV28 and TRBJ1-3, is DVKVTQSSRYLVKRTGEKVFLECVQDMDHENMFWYRQDPGLGLRLIYFSYDVKMKEKGDIPEGYSVSREKKERFSLILESASTNQTSMYLCASSLEQNSGNTIYFGEGSWLTVV.

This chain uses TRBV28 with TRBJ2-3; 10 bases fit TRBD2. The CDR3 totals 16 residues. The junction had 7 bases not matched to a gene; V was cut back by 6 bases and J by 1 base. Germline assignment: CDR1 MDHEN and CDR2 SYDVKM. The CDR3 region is CASRRPGTSGTDTQYF. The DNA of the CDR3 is TGTGCCAGCAGGCGTCCCGGGACTAGCGGCACAGATACGCAGTATTTT.

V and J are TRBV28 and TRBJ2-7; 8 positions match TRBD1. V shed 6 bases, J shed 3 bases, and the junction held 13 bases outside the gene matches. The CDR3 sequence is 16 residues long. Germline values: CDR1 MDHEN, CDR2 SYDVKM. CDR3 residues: CASSLIDRGAYYEQYF. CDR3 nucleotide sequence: TGTGCCAGCAGCCTGATTGACAGGGGCGCTTACTACGAGCAGTACTTC.

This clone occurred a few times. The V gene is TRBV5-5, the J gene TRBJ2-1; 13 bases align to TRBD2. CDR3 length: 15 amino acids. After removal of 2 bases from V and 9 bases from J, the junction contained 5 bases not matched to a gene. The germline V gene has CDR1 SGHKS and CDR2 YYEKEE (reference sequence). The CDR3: CASSLGLAGDSEQFF. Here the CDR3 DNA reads TGTGCCAGCAGCTTAGGACTAGCGGGAGATAGTGAGCAGTTCTTC.

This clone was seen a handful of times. CDR3 region: CASSAEGQGTDTQYF. The CDR3, as DNA: TGTGCCAGCAGCGCGGAGGGACAGGGTACAGATACGCAGTATTTT. V usage is TRBV7-2 and J usage is TRBJ2-3, with 9 bases identical to TRBD1. V was pared by 5 bases and J by 3 bases, with 6 bases of the junction left unmatched. The germline V gene has CDR1 SGHTA and CDR2 FQGNSA. This CDR3 region has 15 residues.

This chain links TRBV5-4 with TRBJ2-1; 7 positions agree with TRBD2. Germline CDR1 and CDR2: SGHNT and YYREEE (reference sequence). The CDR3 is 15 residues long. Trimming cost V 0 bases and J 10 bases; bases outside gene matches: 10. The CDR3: CASSLGPLAGEEQFF. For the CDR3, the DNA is TGTGCCAGCAGCTTGGGACCACTGGCGGGAGAGGAGCAGTTCTTC.